Sequencing of this T cell receptor beta chain was carried out in a study of blood T cell repertoires in COVID-19. Between the trimmed V and J ends, which lost 5 bases and 5 bases, there was a span of 8 bases. This CDR3 comprises 12 residues. Germline CDR1 SGHAT, CDR2 FQNNGV. The repertoire was sequenced with immunoSEQ multiplex PCR; TCRdb's copy has only in-frame clones and lacks some. In the table there are under 300,000 clones, less than 90% of which are singletons. V gene TRBV11-2 combines with J gene TRBJ2-3; a possible D gene is TRBD2 (6 bases). The sequenced material came from peripheral blood. The sequence came from a woman under 40 with COVID-19, enrolled during active disease. CDR3 sequence: CASSPRGDTQYF. DNA for the CDR3: TGTGCCAGCAGCCCGCGGGGAGATACGCAGTATTTT.